These 3 T cell receptor beta chains share one sample of origin, sequenced in a study of identical twins. TCRdb called the 5' RACE reads again in MiXCR, with one record for every CDR3 protein. The data show 450,000 or so distinct CDR3 sequences, 24% seen once. These sequences were also reported in another study, on T cells expressing NK-cell markers.

The sample comprised CD4+ T cells sorted from blood. The origin of the receptors is a woman aged 18-29 years in good health.

This clonotype was seen a few times. The rearrangement joins TRBV9 to TRBJ2-7; 8 bases are shared with TRBD2. The V gene's germline CDR1 is SGDLS and CDR2 YYNGEE. This CDR3 region has 19 residues. With 1 base clipped from V and 6 bases from J, the junction kept 21 bases outside the gene matches. CDR3 DNA sequence: TGTGCCAGCAGCGTATCCTTAGGCGAACCGAGCGGGGGCCCGATCGAGCAGTACTTC. The encoded protein is CASSVSLGEPSGGPIEQYF. The full variable domain, rest sourced from reference TRBV9 and TRBJ2-7, is DSGVTQTPKHLITATGQRVTLRCSPRSGDLSVYWYQQSLDQGLQFLIQYYNGEERAKGNILERFSAQQFPDLHSELNLSSLELGDSALYFCASSVSLGEPSGGPIEQYFGPGTRLTVT.

This clonotype was picked up a small number of times. The chain recombines TRBV12-3 or TRBV12-4 with TRBJ2-1; TRBD1 matches at 11 bases. The CDR3 sequence is 15 residues long. V shed 4 bases, J shed 7 bases, and the junction held 6 bases outside the gene matches. The DNA for the CDR3 is TGTGCCAGCAGTTCTCCGGGACAGGGGGTGAATGAGCAGTTCTTC. It yields the protein CASSSPGQGVNEQFF.

The chain combines TRBV5-1 with TRBJ2-1; D might be TRBD1 or TRBD2, each matching 5 bases. The CDR3 covers 13 residues. CDR1 is SGHRS and CDR2 is YFSETQ in the germline V gene. V lost 3 bases to trimming and J lost 10 bases, with 14 bases between them. The CDR3 bases are TGCGCCAGCAGCTCTGAGGGGAGCGGCGAGCAGTTCTTC. Amino acids: CASSSEGSGEQFF.